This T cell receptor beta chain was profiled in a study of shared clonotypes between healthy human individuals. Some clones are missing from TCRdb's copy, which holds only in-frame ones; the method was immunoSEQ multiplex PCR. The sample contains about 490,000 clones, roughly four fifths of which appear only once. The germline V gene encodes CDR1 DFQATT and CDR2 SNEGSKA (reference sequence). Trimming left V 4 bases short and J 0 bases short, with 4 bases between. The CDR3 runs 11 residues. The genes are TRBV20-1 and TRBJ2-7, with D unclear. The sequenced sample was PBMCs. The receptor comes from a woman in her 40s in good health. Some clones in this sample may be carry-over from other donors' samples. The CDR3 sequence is CSATASYEQYF. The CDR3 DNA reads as TGCAGTGCTACCGCCTCCTACGAGCAGTACTTC.